The next 27 T cell receptor beta chains were all read from a single sample in a study of blood T cell repertoires in COVID-19. Only in-frame clones appear in the TCRdb table, and some are missing; sequencing was by immunoSEQ multiplex PCR. Here the sample spans 88,000 or so clones, approximately 83% being singletons. Sequences were obtained from peripheral blood. The source of these receptors is a man aged 60 to 75 with acute or convalescent COVID-19.

The chain joins TRBV9 to TRBJ2-1; D perhaps matches TRBD2 (6 bases). Germline CDR1 is SGDLS and CDR2 is YYNGEE. V lost 0 bases to trimming and J lost 6 bases, with 13 bases between them. The CDR3 consists of 15 residues. CDR3 nucleotide sequence: TGTGCCAGCAGCGTAGTTAGCGGCCTCATCAATGAGCAGTTCTTC. The encoded protein is CASSVVSGLINEQFF.

The chain is built from TRBV5-1 and TRBJ1-4; TRBD1 matches at 8 bases. The CDR3 has 14 residues. Germline V gene data show CDR1 as SGHRS and CDR2 as YFSETQ. V lost 6 bases to trimming and J lost 8 bases; unmatched junction nucleotides: 9. CDR3 nucleotide sequence: TGCGCCAGCACCACGACAGGGGTAGGAGAAAAACTGTTTTTT. Amino acids: CASTTTGVGEKLFF.

CDR3 sequence reads: CASTDRDNSPLHF. The CDR3 nucleotides read TGTGCCAGTACAGACAGGGATAATTCACCCCTCCACTTT. The genes are TRBV19 and TRBJ1-6; 7 bases agree with TRBD1. V dropped 7 bases and J dropped 5; count of bases not matched to a gene: 2. This CDR3 region has 13 residues. Germline CDR1 is LNHDA and CDR2 is SQIVND (reference sequence).

This chain uses TRBV3-1 (or the pseudogene TRBV3-2) with TRBJ2-5, with D possibly TRBD2 on 7 matching bases. The V end lost 4 bases, the J end lost 5 bases, and 17 bases lay between the germline ends. The germline gives CDR1 LGHDT, CDR2 YNNKEL (reference sequence). The CDR3 covers 15 residues. The CDR3 is CASSPPGRGLETQYF. CDR3 nucleotide sequence: TGTGCCAGCAGCCCTCCGGGGAGGGGGTTGGAGACCCAGTACTTC.

This chain joins TRBV11-3 and TRBJ2-7; possible D gene TRBD2, 6 bases. Germline CDR1 and CDR2: SGHNT and YENEEA. The CDR3 covers 13 residues. Trimming shortened V by 5 bases and J by 4 bases, and 12 bases separated the two germline ends. This CDR3 reads CASSPGTDYEQYF. The CDR3 DNA follows: TGTGCCAGCAGCCCCGGGACTGATTACGAGCAGTACTTC.

This rearrangement joins TRBV19 to TRBJ1-4; D may be TRBD1 (5 bases). This CDR3 is built from 17 residues. Germline V gene sequence: CDR1 LNHDA, CDR2 SQIVND (reference sequence). V was pared by 1 base and J by 3 bases, with 15 bases between. CDR3 amino acids: CASSIGRGLRSNEKLFF. CDR3 sequence (DNA): TGTGCCAGTAGTATAGGTAGGGGATTGAGGTCTAATGAAAAACTGTTTTTT. The variable domain in full, completed from reference TRBV19 and TRBJ1-4, reads DGGITQSPKYLFRKEGQNVTLSCEQNLNHDAMYWYRQDPGQGLRLIYYSQIVNDFQKGDIAEGYSVSREKKESFPLTVTSAQKNPTAFYLCASSIGRGLRSNEKLFFGSGTQLSVL.

The chain employs TRBV19 and TRBJ2-3, with D possibly being TRBD2 (6 bases). V was trimmed by 5 bases and J by 4 bases, leaving 22 bases between them. The CDR3 extends over 17 amino acids. CDR1 and CDR2 (germline): LNHDA, SQIVND (reference sequence). CDR3 coding DNA: TGTGCCAGTAGTCCGACGAGTCCGGGACTTCTCCCAGATACGCAGTATTTT. Translated: CASSPTSPGLLPDTQYF.

Ten or more counts support this clone. The J gene is TRBJ1-2, the V gene TRBV6-2 or TRBV6-3, with D possibly matching TRBD1 (6 bases). The V end was cut by 5 bases, the J end by 1 base, with 20 bases between. Germline loops: CDR1 MNHEY, CDR2 SVGEGT. This CDR3 spans 17 amino acids. CDR3 in amino acids: CASSGQIHWGRNYGYTF. For the CDR3, the DNA is TGTGCCAGCAGTGGACAGATTCACTGGGGCCGTAACTATGGCTACACCTTC.

This clone has only one observation. The CDR3 protein is CSAGETGTNTGELFF. The DNA of the CDR3 is TGCAGCGCTGGCGAGACAGGGACTAACACCGGGGAGCTGTTTTTT. V usage is TRBV29-1 and J usage is TRBJ2-2, with D tentatively TRBD1 (7 bases). The germline CDR1 and CDR2 sequences are SQVTM and ANQGSEA. Trimming stripped 7 bases from V and 2 bases from J, with 17 bases between. The CDR3 has 15 amino acids.

The chain carries TRBV4-1 and TRBJ1-4, with a weak D call TRBD1 (5 bases). Per the germline V gene, CDR1 is MGHRA and CDR2 is YSYEKL. V was clipped by 3 bases and J by 2 bases, with 10 bases between them. CDR3 length: 15 residues. In DNA, the CDR3 is TGCGCCAGCAGCCATGGGAGGGGTACTAATGAAAAACTGTTTTTT. Translating it yields CASSHGRGTNEKLFF.

V and J are TRBV7-9 and TRBJ2-3; 8 bases agree with TRBD2. Germline CDR1 SEHNR, CDR2 FQNEAQ (reference sequence). The CDR3 is 17 residues long. V lost 4 bases to trimming and J lost 4 bases; unmatched junction nucleotides: 13. CDR3 sequence: CASSSTTGGRFADTQYF. CDR3 bases: TGTGCCAGCAGCTCAACGACGGGGGGGCGATTCGCAGATACGCAGTATTTT.

This chain joins TRBV7-6 and TRBJ2-2; 10 bases agree with TRBD2. Losses at the gene ends were 4 bases for V and 7 bases for J; bases not matched to a gene: 9. The germline V gene has CDR1 SGHVS and CDR2 FNYEAQ. CDR3 size: 16 residues. The CDR3 nucleotides are TGTGCCAGCAGCTCTGCCTCCGGGACTAGCGACGGGGAGCTGTTTTTT. Translation: CASSSASGTSDGELFF.

The chain has TRBV12-5 and TRBJ1-1; 9 positions agree with TRBD1. Germline lookup yields CDR1 LGHNT and CDR2 FRNRAP. V trimming: 4 bases; J trimming: 4 bases; junction bases outside the gene matches: 1. There are 13 residues in the CDR3. Here the CDR3 reads CASGSTGGTEAFF. The CDR3 DNA is TGTGCTAGTGGTTCGACAGGGGGCACTGAAGCTTTCTTT.

The table lists this clone with a count of one. The genes are TRBV5-4 and TRBJ1-5; D is unclear. V was clipped by 0 bases and J by 3 bases, with 10 bases between them. Germline CDR1 reads SGHNT; CDR2 reads YYREEE (reference sequence). CDR3 size: 15 residues. CDR3 region: CASSLGTDFNQPQHF. DNA of the CDR3: TGTGCCAGCAGCTTGGGTACAGATTTCAATCAGCCCCAGCATTTT.

This clone was counted a few times. The rearrangement uses TRBV5-4 and TRBJ1-2; D unclear. CDR1 is SGHNT, CDR2 YYREEE, per germline (reference sequence). V dropped 5 bases and J dropped 1 base, with 12 bases sitting between them. The CDR3 totals 14 residues. The CDR3, as DNA: TGTGCCAGCAGTTTCCCCGGTGGTAACTATGGCTACACCTTC. Translated: CASSFPGGNYGYTF.

This chain connects TRBV7-3 to TRBJ1-4; TRBD1 agrees at 9 bases. The CDR3 runs to 16 residues. Germline V gives CDR1 SGHTA, CDR2 FQGTGA. After removal of 9 bases from V and 0 bases from J, the junction contained 8 bases not matched to a gene. The CDR3 loop reads CASPKDRGATNEKLFF. Here the CDR3 DNA reads TGTGCCAGTCCCAAGGACAGGGGTGCAACTAATGAAAAACTGTTTTTT. Supplemented by reference TRBV7-3 and TRBJ1-4, the full variable domain reads GAGVSQTPSNKVTEKGKYVELRCDPISGHTALYWYRQSLGQGPEFLIYFQGTGAADDSGLPNDRFFAVRPEGSVSTLKIQRTERGDSAVYLCASPKDRGATNEKLFFGSGTQLSVL.

V is TRBV25-1 and J is TRBJ2-7; 7 nucleotides line up with TRBD1. The V segment lost 1 base and the J segment 1 base; nucleotides outside the gene matches: 4. The CDR3 is 15 amino acids. Germline CDR1 and CDR2: MGHDK and SYGVNS. As DNA, the CDR3 is TGTGCCAGCAGTGAATCGGGACAGTTATCCTACGAGCAGTACTTC. Its translation is CASSESGQLSYEQYF.

In its sample, this clone was seen a few times. The chain uses TRBV20-1 and TRBJ2-7; tentative D call: TRBD2 (5 bases). V gave up 3 bases and J gave up 7 bases, with 10 bases separating them. The CDR3 sequence is 11 residues long. CDR1 and CDR2 from the germline V gene are DFQATT and SNEGSKA (reference sequence). The CDR3, as DNA: TGCAGTGCTAGCACGGGGTATGAGCAGTACTTC. It specifies CSASTGYEQYF.

The rearrangement uses TRBV5-6 and TRBJ1-3, with 10 bases identical to TRBD1. Germline V gene sequence: CDR1 SGHDT, CDR2 YYEEEE. The ends lost 4 bases at V and 0 bases at J; junction bases unmatched: 4. This CDR3 spans 16 amino acids. CDR3 nucleotides: TGTGCCAGCAGCGGGGGACAGGGGTACTCTGGAAACACCATATATTTT. Translating gives CASSGGQGYSGNTIYF. Full variable domain (missing parts from reference TRBV5-6 and TRBJ1-3): DAGVTQSPTHLIKTRGQQVTLRCSPKSGHDTVSWYQQALGQGPQFIFQYYEEEERQRGNFPDRFSGHQFPNYSSELNVNALLLGDSALYLCASSGGQGYSGNTIYFGEGSWLTVV.

This clone was counted between two and nine times. The genes are TRBV14 and TRBJ1-2, with 7 bases matching TRBD1. In germline, CDR1 is SGHDN, CDR2 FVKESK. V was pared by 2 bases and J by 4 bases, with 10 bases of the junction left unmatched. The CDR3 runs to 16 residues. CDR3 region: CASSQQTGSVGYGYTF. CDR3 in DNA: TGTGCCAGCAGCCAACAGACAGGGTCTGTCGGCTATGGCTACACCTTC.

The chain joins TRBV3-1 (or the pseudogene TRBV3-2) to TRBJ1-1; D call uncertain. Germline V gene sequence: CDR1 LGHDT, CDR2 YNNKEL (reference sequence). Trimming removed 2 bases at V and 11 bases at J, with 12 bases between. This CDR3 contains 12 residues. Written as DNA, the CDR3 is TGTGCCAGCAGCCAATGGTCTAGTACCGCTTTCTTT. Its translation: CASSQWSSTAFF.

This sequence joins TRBV7-9 and TRBJ2-4; 7 bases agree with TRBD1. V shed 0 bases and J 4 bases; nucleotides not matched to a gene: 3. In germline, CDR1 is SEHNR, CDR2 FQNEAQ (reference sequence). The CDR3 length is 15 residues. CDR3 DNA sequence: TGTGCCAGCAGCTTAGCATTGGGACAGAAAAACATTCAGTACTTC. This sequence encodes CASSLALGQKNIQYF.

V usage is TRBV10-2 and J usage is TRBJ2-7; 9 nucleotides line up with TRBD2. Losses at the gene ends were 9 bases for V and 0 bases for J; bases not matched to a gene: 6. Germline V gives CDR1 WSHSY, CDR2 SAAADI. The CDR3 extends over 14 amino acids. Written as DNA, the CDR3 is TGCGCCAGTCGACTAGCGGACAGCTCCTACGAGCAGTACTTC. Protein product: CASRLADSSYEQYF.

This chain joins TRBV7-9 and TRBJ2-1; D gene unclear. The CDR3 spans 13 residues. Trimming took 2 bases from V and 7 from J, leaving 9 bases between them. Germline V gene lookup returns CDR1 SEHNR and CDR2 FQNEAQ (reference sequence). Written as DNA, the CDR3 is TGTGCCAGCAGCTTAAGTTCGGGTAATGAGCAGTTCTTC. Its translation is CASSLSSGNEQFF.

This clone was counted only a few times. This chain links TRBV6-5 with TRBJ1-3; TRBD1 is a possible D gene (6 bases). Trimming stripped 6 bases from V and 0 bases from J, with 12 bases between. This CDR3 has 15 residues. Germline-derived CDR1 and CDR2 are MNHEY and SVGAGI. The CDR3, as DNA: TGTGCCAGCAGCCGCACAGGGAGCTCTGGAAACACCATATATTTT. Protein: CASSRTGSSGNTIYF.

The rearrangement uses TRBV5-1 and TRBJ1-4, with 7 nucleotides matching TRBD1. Germline trimming cut 4 bases from V and 8 bases from J; bases unmatched to any gene: 11. The CDR3 is 15 amino acids. Germline values: CDR1 SGHRS, CDR2 YFSETQ. As DNA, the CDR3 is TGCGCCAGCAGCCTGGATTCCGGGACAGACGAAAAACTGTTTTTT. This encodes CASSLDSGTDEKLFF.

The chain has TRBV7-6 and TRBJ2-3; 9 bases agree with TRBD2. Germline CDR1 is SGHVS and CDR2 is FNYEAQ. V lost 1 base and J lost 1; bases outside the gene matches: 12. The CDR3 runs to 19 residues. CDR3 sequence reads: CASSLGVAGDVMGTDTQYF. CDR3 sequence (DNA): TGTGCCAGCAGCTTAGGGGTAGCGGGAGACGTCATGGGCACAGATACGCAGTATTTT.